This T cell receptor (beta chain) appears in the sequencing data of a study of blood T cell repertoires in COVID-19. Sequenced by immunoSEQ multiplex PCR; TCRdb stores in-frame clones only, minus some. The sample shows 250,000 to 350,000 clones, approximately 84% of them seen only once. This receptor was obtained from a human donor with COVID-19, enrolled during active disease. The donor label of this sample is uncertain. Specimen: peripheral blood.

Written as DNA, the CDR3 is TGTGCCTGGAGTCCAGGCCTTGGCTACACCTTC. It yields the protein CAWSPGLGYTF. The chain couples TRBV30 to TRBJ1-2; D unclear. This CDR3 spans 11 amino acids. V was pared by 2 bases and J by 7 bases, with 8 bases between. Germline V gene lookup returns CDR1 GTSNPN and CDR2 SVGIG (reference sequence).